This T cell receptor (beta chain) was recorded in a study of cytomegalovirus exposure and HLA in healthy donors. The PCR contained 60 Vbeta and 13 Jbeta primers. Measured with immunoSEQ multiplex PCR; TCRdb has only the in-frame clones, and not every one. The sample shows under 150,000 clones, roughly 84% of them seen only once. Between the trimmed V and J ends, which lost 6 bases and 4 bases, there was a span of 15 bases. The CDR3 loop spans 14 amino acids. CDR1 is MNHEY and CDR2 is SVGAGI in the germline V gene. The sample consisted of PBMCs. The chain uses TRBV6-5 and TRBJ1-1; D ambiguous. The source of this sequence is a girl aged 2-10 years in good health and CMV-seronegative. CDR3 bases: TGTGCCAGCAGATCCCCCCGGAGCCTCACTGAAGCTTTCTTT. This sequence encodes CASRSPRSLTEAFF.